The 8 T cell receptor beta chains given below trace back to one sample, sequenced in a study of T cell responses to AZD1222 COVID-19 vaccine. The method was immunoSEQ multiplex PCR; TCRdb's version includes in-frame clones alone and lacks a portion of them. The top ten clones hold about 25% of a sample with about 76,000 clones, around three quarters of them seen once. The sample here was peripheral blood, taken 28 days after the second dose of the MenACWY control vaccine. The receptors shown here come from an adult who received the MenACWY meningococcal vaccine as a control.

There are a few counts of this clone. The chain has TRBV7-8 and TRBJ2-3, with 8 bases identical to TRBD2. V lost 5 bases and J lost 1; bases outside the gene matches: 8. CDR3 length: 16 amino acids. Germline lookup yields CDR1 SGHVS and CDR2 FQNEAQ. The CDR3 spells CASSPPLREGTDTQYF. CDR3 bases: TGTGCCAGCAGCCCCCCGCTGCGGGAGGGCACAGATACGCAGTATTTT.

CDR3 sequence reads: CASSVTPLETDTQYF. CDR3 sequence (DNA): TGTGCCAGCAGCGTAACCCCCTTAGAAACAGATACGCAGTATTTT. The rearrangement links TRBV9 to TRBJ2-3; no clear D gene. The length of the CDR3 is 15 residues. Per germline, CDR1 SGDLS and CDR2 YYNGEE. V was shortened by 1 base and J by 3 bases, with 12 bases between the two germline ends. Together with reference TRBV9 and TRBJ2-3, the CDR3 gives the full variable domain: DSGVTQTPKHLITATGQRVTLRCSPRSGDLSVYWYQQSLDQGLQFLIQYYNGEERAKGNILERFSAQQFPDLHSELNLSSLELGDSALYFCASSVTPLETDTQYFGPGTRLTVL.

The genes are TRBV15 and TRBJ1-6; the D gene is possibly TRBD1 (6 bases). Trimming took off 0 bases at V and 15 bases at J, with 12 bases between the two ends. The CDR3 runs 13 residues. Germline CDR1 LNHNV, CDR2 YYDKDF (reference sequence). The CDR3 region is CATSRDGTGLLHF. CDR3 coding DNA: TGTGCCACCAGCAGAGATGGAACAGGGCTCCTCCACTTT.

The J gene is TRBJ1-2, the V gene TRBV27; no clear D gene. This CDR3 has 13 residues. Germline assignment: CDR1 MNHEY and CDR2 SMNVEV (reference sequence). Trimming took 5 bases from V and 6 from J, leaving 13 bases between them. DNA of the CDR3: TGTGCCAGCAGTCCTGCCCTACGAAATGGCTACACCTTC. This translates into CASSPALRNGYTF.

V gene TRBV6-1 combines with J gene TRBJ2-3; 12 bases are a match to TRBD2. This CDR3 spans 16 amino acids. Germline lookup yields CDR1 MNHNS and CDR2 SASEGT. J gave up 2 bases and V 4 bases, and 4 bases lay outside the gene matches. The CDR3 protein is CASSALAGGLTDTQYF. CDR3 DNA: TGTGCCAGCAGTGCCCTAGCGGGGGGGCTCACAGATACGCAGTATTTT.

The chain is built from TRBV28 and TRBJ1-3; D unclear. The germline V and J ends were trimmed by 8 bases and 0 bases, with 5 bases remaining between them. Germline loops: CDR1 MDHEN, CDR2 SYDVKM. CDR3 length: 12 amino acids. Written as DNA, the CDR3 is TGTGCCAGCGGCTACTCTGGAAACACCATATATTTT. It encodes CASGYSGNTIYF.

This clone was seen a single time. This chain links TRBV7-2 with TRBJ1-3; no firm D call. V was cut by 0 bases and J by 4 bases, with 10 bases left in between. Germline V lookup: CDR1 SGHTA, CDR2 FQGNSA. The CDR3 has 15 amino acids. CDR3 residues: CASSLATGNGNTIYF. For the CDR3, the DNA is TGTGCCAGCAGCTTAGCAACGGGGAACGGAAACACCATATATTTT.

The gene calls are TRBV12-3 or TRBV12-4 and TRBJ2-2; D call uncertain. CDR3 size: 12 residues. V was shortened by 3 bases and J by 6 bases, with 5 bases between the two germline ends. CDR3 bases: TGTGCCAGCAGTTTTGGATCCGGGGAGCTGTTTTTT. It yields the protein CASSFGSGELFF.